This entry lists 7 T cell receptor beta chains sequenced from one sample in a study of blood T cell repertoires in COVID-19. Clones were read by immunoSEQ multiplex PCR, and TCRdb kept only the in-frame ones, dropping some. There are under 200,000 clones in the sample; around 83% occur only once, and almost 1% lies in the top ten. Specimen: peripheral blood. These TCRs come from a man between 18 and 29 years old with acute or convalescent COVID-19.

The chain links TRBV7-9 to TRBJ1-5; D not certain. The V and J ends lost 2 bases and 0 bases respectively, with 5 bases between them. CDR1 and CDR2 (germline): SEHNR, FQNEAQ (reference sequence). This CDR3 region has 14 residues. The CDR3 sequence is CASSLSNSNQPQHF. As DNA, the CDR3 is TGTGCCAGCAGCTTATCTAATAGCAATCAGCCCCAGCATTTT.

This rearrangement joins TRBV5-5 to TRBJ2-7; D may be TRBD1 (6 bases). Trimming shortened V by 4 bases and J by 6 bases, and 14 bases separated the two germline ends. The CDR3 is 13 residues long. Per the germline V gene, CDR1 is SGHKS and CDR2 is YYEKEE (reference sequence). This chain's CDR3 is CASSPQGNGEQYF. As DNA, the CDR3 is TGTGCCAGCAGCCCACAGGGTAATGGCGAGCAGTACTTC.

About this clone itself: Distinct nucleotide sequences in the sample also encode this CDR3. The genes are TRBV11-2 and TRBJ2-5; no clear D. Germline loops: CDR1 SGHAT, CDR2 FQNNGV. CDR3 length equals 12 residues. Trimming removed 0 bases from V and 5 bases from J, with 4 bases in between. The CDR3 is CASSLDRETQYF. Written as DNA, the CDR3 is TGTGCCAGCAGCTTAGACCGTGAGACCCAGTACTTC.

V and J are TRBV27 and TRBJ1-5, with 10 positions matching TRBD1. The J segment lost 4 bases and the V segment lost 6 bases, leaving 9 bases of the junction unmatched. The germline CDR1 and CDR2 sequences are MNHEY and SMNVEV (reference sequence). This CDR3 spans 16 amino acids. CDR3: CASRRGDRGRNQPQHF. Written as DNA, the CDR3 is TGTGCCAGCAGACGAGGAGACAGGGGGCGAAATCAGCCCCAGCATTTT.

The J gene is TRBJ2-2, the V gene TRBV18; 9 bases are shared with TRBD1. Germline CDR1 reads KGHSH; CDR2 reads LQKENI. There are 15 residues in the CDR3. The V and J ends lost 5 bases and 4 bases, in that order; junction bases with no gene match: 5. CDR3 nucleotide sequence: TGTGCCAGCTCAACCACAGGGGGCGCCACCGGGGAGCTGTTTTTT. It specifies CASSTTGGATGELFF. Looking up the rest from reference TRBV18 and TRBJ2-2 gives the full variable domain: NAGVMQNPRHLVRRRGQEARLRCSPMKGHSHVYWYRQLPEEGLKFMVYLQKENIIDESGMPKERFSAEFPKEGPSILRIQQVVRGDSAAYFCASSTTGGATGELFFGEGSRLTVL.

For this clone: Additional DNA sequences in this sample encode the identical CDR3. The chain has TRBV5-1 and TRBJ1-3; 7 bases map to TRBD1. Germline lookup yields CDR1 SGHRS and CDR2 YFSETQ. Trimming removed 4 bases from V and 0 bases from J; junction bases left unmatched: 4. CDR3 length equals 15 residues. CDR3 nucleotide sequence: TGCGCCAGCAGCCTGGACAGGAACTCTGGAAACACCATATATTTT. Amino acids: CASSLDRNSGNTIYF.

The chain links TRBV4-1 to TRBJ1-2; 7 bases match TRBD1. Looked up from germline, CDR1 is MGHRA and CDR2 is YSYEKL. The V and J ends lost 0 bases and 4 bases, in that order; junction bases with no gene match: 2. The CDR3 runs to 14 residues. The CDR3 protein is CASSQDGTAYGYTF. In nucleotides, the CDR3 is TGCGCCAGCAGCCAAGACGGGACAGCCTATGGCTACACCTTC.